Listed below are T cell receptor beta chains from one sample, sequenced in a study of OX40 agonist ivuxolimab in advanced cancers. Libraries were prepared by immunoSEQ multiplex PCR; TCRdb keeps only in-frame clonotypes and omits some of them. The sample records tens of thousands of clones, around 86% being singletons. This sample comprised CD4+ or CD8+ T cells sorted from blood, obtained in a trial of the OX40 agonist ivuxolimab. These receptors originate from an adult with an advanced solid tumor such as melanoma, head and neck, liver or kidney cancer. Both conserved end residues are part of each CDR3. Fields, in order: J gene, D gene, CDR3 length, V gene, clone size, CDR3 DNA, CDR3 protein. D genes are given only for firm matches. Size is stated for part of the rows, as once, few or many counts, or as a class when the clone is expanded.

j_gene: TRBJ1-2; d_gene: .; len: 13; v_gene: TRBV29-1; abundance: .; CDR3nt: TGCAGCGCTCGGACAGCCCCAAACTATGGCTACACCTTC; CDR3aa: CSARTAPNYGYTF
j_gene: TRBJ2-4; d_gene: .; len: 13; v_gene: TRBV30; abundance: .; CDR3nt: TGTGCCTGGAGGGGAGTATTCAAAAACATTCAGTACTTC; CDR3aa: CAWRGVFKNIQYF
j_gene: TRBJ1-3; d_gene: .; len: 17; v_gene: TRBV5-4; abundance: once; CDR3nt: TGTGCCAGCAGCTTGGAGGTTGGGGCACACTCTGGAAACACCATATATTTT; CDR3aa: CASSLEVGAHSGNTIYF
j_gene: TRBJ2-2; d_gene: TRBD1; len: 16; v_gene: TRBV5-4; abundance: .; CDR3nt: TGTGCCAGCAGCTTGGCAGGCAGGGGGCCAACCGGGGAGCTGTTTTTT; CDR3aa: CASSLAGRGPTGELFF
j_gene: TRBJ1-5; d_gene: .; len: 16; v_gene: TRBV6-1; abundance: .; CDR3nt: TGTGCCAGCAGTGATCAAGCTTCCTATAGCAATCAGCCCCAGCATTTT; CDR3aa: CASSDQASYSNQPQHF
j_gene: TRBJ2-3; d_gene: TRBD1; len: 14; v_gene: TRBV5-5; abundance: .; CDR3nt: TGCGCCAGCAGCCCCGGGACAGGGGGAGATACGCAGTATTTT; CDR3aa: CASSPGTGGDTQYF
j_gene: TRBJ1-1; d_gene: TRBD1; len: 16; v_gene: TRBV5-1; abundance: .; CDR3nt: TGCGCCAGCAGCAGGACAGGGCCCTTCATGAACACTGAAGCTTTCTTT; CDR3aa: CASSRTGPFMNTEAFF
j_gene: TRBJ2-7; d_gene: TRBD2; len: 14; v_gene: TRBV29-1; abundance: .; CDR3nt: TGCAGCGTTCCACTAGCGGGGGCCCCCTACGAGCAGTACTTC; CDR3aa: CSVPLAGAPYEQYF
j_gene: TRBJ1-2; d_gene: .; len: 15; v_gene: TRBV5-3; abundance: .; CDR3nt: TGTGCCAGAAGCTTGGCTTCCCGGCCTAACTATGGCTACACCTTC; CDR3aa: CARSLASRPNYGYTF
j_gene: TRBJ2-5; d_gene: .; len: 13; v_gene: TRBV10-1; abundance: .; CDR3nt: TGCGCCAGCAGTGAGGTGCTCGTAGAGACCCAGTACTTC; CDR3aa: CASSEVLVETQYF
j_gene: TRBJ2-1; d_gene: TRBD2; len: 16; v_gene: TRBV29-1; abundance: .; CDR3nt: TGCAGCGTTGCCTTTGGACTAGCGGGGGCCCTCAATGAGCAGTTCTTC; CDR3aa: CSVAFGLAGALNEQFF
j_gene: TRBJ1-5; d_gene: .; len: 19; v_gene: TRBV4-2; abundance: .; CDR3nt: TGTGCCAGCAGCCAAGATCCCTGGGGGAGACCGTCAGCCAATCAGCCCCAGCATTTT; CDR3aa: CASSQDPWGRPSANQPQHF
j_gene: TRBJ2-3; d_gene: TRBD2; len: 18; v_gene: TRBV5-1; abundance: .; CDR3nt: TGCGCCAGCAGCTTGGGCGTGGCTAGCGGGGGAGTCCGGGATACGCAGTATTTT; CDR3aa: CASSLGVASGGVRDTQYF
j_gene: TRBJ1-1; d_gene: .; len: 15; v_gene: TRBV7-9; abundance: few; CDR3nt: TGTGCCAGCAGCTTAGCATCGTCGGGGGGAACTGAAGCTTTCTTT; CDR3aa: CASSLASSGGTEAFF
j_gene: TRBJ1-5; d_gene: .; len: 12; v_gene: TRBV2; abundance: few; CDR3nt: TGTGCCAGCAGTGAGCCCAATCAGCCCCAGCATTTT; CDR3aa: CASSEPNQPQHF
j_gene: TRBJ1-6; d_gene: .; len: 12; v_gene: TRBV7-9; abundance: .; CDR3nt: TGTGCCAGCAGCTTAGAGGGGGGAGCCCTCCACTTT; CDR3aa: CASSLEGGALHF
j_gene: TRBJ1-1; d_gene: .; len: 15; v_gene: TRBV19; abundance: once; CDR3nt: TGTGCCAGTAGTATATCAGGCAGGGCTAACACTGAAGCTTTCTTT; CDR3aa: CASSISGRANTEAFF
j_gene: TRBJ2-7; d_gene: TRBD1; len: 12; v_gene: TRBV27; abundance: .; CDR3nt: TGTGCCAGCCAGGACAGGGTTTACGAGCAGTACTTC; CDR3aa: CASQDRVYEQYF
j_gene: TRBJ1-1; d_gene: .; len: 14; v_gene: TRBV7-9; abundance: .; CDR3nt: TGTGCCAGCAGCTTAGTTTCGAGGAACACTGAAGCTTTCTTT; CDR3aa: CASSLVSRNTEAFF
j_gene: TRBJ1-4; d_gene: TRBD1; len: 12; v_gene: TRBV7-9; abundance: once; CDR3nt: TGTGCCAGCAATCCAGGGGGTGAAAAACTGTTTTTT; CDR3aa: CASNPGGEKLFF
j_gene: TRBJ2-7; d_gene: .; len: 13; v_gene: TRBV5-1; abundance: once; CDR3nt: TGCGCCAGCAGCTTGCCACAGAGCTACGAGCAGTACTTC; CDR3aa: CASSLPQSYEQYF
j_gene: TRBJ1-2; d_gene: .; len: 11; v_gene: TRBV20-1; abundance: .; CDR3nt: TGCAGTGCTGCAGGCTCATATGGCTACACCTTC; CDR3aa: CSAAGSYGYTF
j_gene: TRBJ2-3; d_gene: .; len: 16; v_gene: TRBV27; abundance: once; CDR3nt: TGTGCCAGCAGTTTATCGAGCAGGGGCCGGGAAGATACGCAGTATTTT; CDR3aa: CASSLSSRGREDTQYF
j_gene: TRBJ1-5; d_gene: .; len: 17; v_gene: TRBV5-6; abundance: .; CDR3nt: TGTGCCAGCAGCTTGACAACAGAACGCCTTAGCAATCAGCCCCAGCATTTT; CDR3aa: CASSLTTERLSNQPQHF
j_gene: TRBJ2-3; d_gene: TRBD2; len: 16; v_gene: TRBV5-1; abundance: .; CDR3nt: TGCGCCAGCAGCTTGTTGAGCGGGGGGGCCCAAGTCACGCAGTATTTT; CDR3aa: CASSLLSGGAQVTQYF
j_gene: TRBJ2-3; d_gene: .; len: 17; v_gene: TRBV18; abundance: .; CDR3nt: TGTGCCAGCTCACCACTTGTCGGGGGGCGTGGCACAGATACGCAGTATTTT; CDR3aa: CASSPLVGGRGTDTQYF
j_gene: TRBJ2-7; d_gene: .; len: 12; v_gene: TRBV2; abundance: few; CDR3nt: TGTGCCAGCAGGGACCAGATCTACGAGCAGTACTTC; CDR3aa: CASRDQIYEQYF
j_gene: TRBJ1-6; d_gene: .; len: 14; v_gene: TRBV7-8; abundance: .; CDR3nt: TGTGCCAGCGGGCTGGCAGAACTAAGCTCACCCCTCCACTTT; CDR3aa: CASGLAELSSPLHF
j_gene: TRBJ1-5; d_gene: .; len: 14; v_gene: TRBV7-2; abundance: .; CDR3nt: TGTGCCAGCAGCTTATCAGGGTTTGGGCAGCCCCAGCATTTT; CDR3aa: CASSLSGFGQPQHF
j_gene: TRBJ2-6; d_gene: TRBD2; len: 21; v_gene: TRBV29-1; abundance: .; CDR3nt: TGCAGCGTTAGGGTGACTAGCGGGGGTAACCTGCCCAACTCTGGGGCCAACGTCCTGACTTTC; CDR3aa: CSVRVTSGGNLPNSGANVLTF
j_gene: TRBJ1-1; d_gene: TRBD1; len: 18; v_gene: TRBV5-1; abundance: .; CDR3nt: TGCGCCAGCAGCCCCCGCGACAGGGGTTGGAATATGAACACTGAAGCTTTCTTT; CDR3aa: CASSPRDRGWNMNTEAFF
j_gene: TRBJ2-1; d_gene: TRBD2; len: 15; v_gene: TRBV5-1; abundance: .; CDR3nt: TGCGCCAGCAGCGCATTTAGCGGGGGGGTGATTGAGCAGTTCTTC; CDR3aa: CASSAFSGGVIEQFF
j_gene: TRBJ1-1; d_gene: TRBD1; len: 13; v_gene: TRBV7-9; abundance: .; CDR3nt: TGTGCCAGCAGCCGGGGACAGTACACTGAAGCTTTCTTT; CDR3aa: CASSRGQYTEAFF
j_gene: TRBJ1-2; d_gene: TRBD1; len: 13; v_gene: TRBV5-4; abundance: few; CDR3nt: TGTGCCAGCAGCCTTGGGGGGACAGGCCGATACACCTTC; CDR3aa: CASSLGGTGRYTF
j_gene: TRBJ2-2; d_gene: .; len: 16; v_gene: TRBV19; abundance: .; CDR3nt: TGTGCCAGTAGCCCTCTCCGGGCCGCGAACACCGGGGAGCTGTTTTTT; CDR3aa: CASSPLRAANTGELFF
j_gene: TRBJ1-4; d_gene: .; len: 15; v_gene: TRBV27; abundance: .; CDR3nt: TGTGCCAGCAGTTTATCACAGGGCGTGAATGAAAAACTGTTTTTT; CDR3aa: CASSLSQGVNEKLFF
j_gene: TRBJ2-5; d_gene: .; len: 14; v_gene: TRBV5-4; abundance: .; CDR3nt: TGTGCCAGCAGTAGGCCAGGGAGACAAGAGACCCAGTACTTC; CDR3aa: CASSRPGRQETQYF
j_gene: TRBJ2-5; d_gene: TRBD2; len: 13; v_gene: TRBV29-1; abundance: .; CDR3nt: TGCAGCGTGTACCCGGGGGGATTAGAGACCCAGTACTTC; CDR3aa: CSVYPGGLETQYF
j_gene: TRBJ2-3; d_gene: .; len: 14; v_gene: TRBV2; abundance: .; CDR3nt: TGTGCCAGCAGTGAAAACAGGGGAGGGGATACGCAGTATTTT; CDR3aa: CASSENRGGDTQYF
j_gene: TRBJ2-7; d_gene: .; len: 13; v_gene: TRBV9; abundance: .; CDR3nt: TGTGCCAGCAGCGTAAGGGGGGCGGACGAGCAGTACTTC; CDR3aa: CASSVRGADEQYF
j_gene: TRBJ1-1; d_gene: TRBD1; len: 18; v_gene: TRBV27; abundance: .; CDR3nt: TGTGCCAGCAGCATCACTCGGCAGGGGGGGGTTTGGGACACTGAAGCTTTCTTT; CDR3aa: CASSITRQGGVWDTEAFF
j_gene: TRBJ1-3; d_gene: .; len: 16; v_gene: TRBV5-1; abundance: .; CDR3nt: TGCGCCAGCAGCTCGGAACAAGTTCCCGGAGGAAACACCATATATTTT; CDR3aa: CASSSEQVPGGNTIYF
j_gene: TRBJ2-2; d_gene: TRBD1; len: 15; v_gene: TRBV7-6; abundance: .; CDR3nt: TGTGCCAGCAGCTCGACAGGGGCCATCACCGGGGAGCTGTTTTTT; CDR3aa: CASSSTGAITGELFF
j_gene: TRBJ1-2; d_gene: .; len: 16; v_gene: TRBV18; abundance: .; CDR3nt: TGTGCCAGCTCACCACCGGAGTCGGGGACAAAGGCCGACTACACCTTC; CDR3aa: CASSPPESGTKADYTF
j_gene: TRBJ1-2; d_gene: TRBD1; len: 16; v_gene: TRBV7-8; abundance: .; CDR3nt: TGTGCCAGCAGCCCCACGTTACAGGGGAATAACTATGGCTACACCTTC; CDR3aa: CASSPTLQGNNYGYTF
j_gene: TRBJ1-2; d_gene: .; len: 15; v_gene: TRBV9; abundance: .; CDR3nt: TGTGCCAGCAGCGTAGACGGGCAGGGTCTCTATGGCTACACCTTC; CDR3aa: CASSVDGQGLYGYTF
j_gene: TRBJ2-7; d_gene: .; len: 11; v_gene: TRBV11-2; abundance: few; CDR3nt: TGTGCCAGCAGCTTAGGGCACGGGCAGTACTTC; CDR3aa: CASSLGHGQYF
j_gene: TRBJ1-2; d_gene: .; len: 14; v_gene: TRBV5-1; abundance: .; CDR3nt: TGCGCCAGCAGCTTGGCCCAGTCCGGCTATGGCTACACCTTC; CDR3aa: CASSLAQSGYGYTF
j_gene: TRBJ2-7; d_gene: .; len: 15; v_gene: TRBV6-5; abundance: .; CDR3nt: TGTGCCAGCAGTTACTCGGGCAGGGGGGTCTACGAGCAGTACTTC; CDR3aa: CASSYSGRGVYEQYF
j_gene: TRBJ2-6; d_gene: .; len: 16; v_gene: TRBV5-8; abundance: .; CDR3nt: TGTGCCAGCAGCCATAGGACGGTCTCTGGGGCCAACGTCCTGACTTTC; CDR3aa: CASSHRTVSGANVLTF
j_gene: TRBJ1-1; d_gene: .; len: 15; v_gene: TRBV7-2; abundance: .; CDR3nt: TGTGCCAGCAGCTTAGGGGGGGTAGCGAACACTGAAGCTTTCTTT; CDR3aa: CASSLGGVANTEAFF
j_gene: TRBJ2-1; d_gene: TRBD2; len: 19; v_gene: TRBV4-3; abundance: .; CDR3nt: TGCGCCAGCAGCCAAGATCCCGCTAGCGGGTGGAGCTCCTACAATGAGCAGTTCTTC; CDR3aa: CASSQDPASGWSSYNEQFF
j_gene: TRBJ2-3; d_gene: TRBD1; len: 16; v_gene: TRBV18; abundance: .; CDR3nt: TGTGCCAGCTCACCTTTACAGGGGCTTAGCACAGATACGCAGTATTTT; CDR3aa: CASSPLQGLSTDTQYF
j_gene: TRBJ1-3; d_gene: .; len: 17; v_gene: TRBV18; abundance: .; CDR3nt: TGTGCCAGCTCACCCCTCTTGGCAGGGGACTCTGGAAACACCATATATTTT; CDR3aa: CASSPLLAGDSGNTIYF
j_gene: TRBJ2-3; d_gene: .; len: 15; v_gene: TRBV18; abundance: .; CDR3nt: TGTGCCAGCTCACCGGCGGGACGCCTCACAGATACGCAGTATTTT; CDR3aa: CASSPAGRLTDTQYF
j_gene: TRBJ2-7; d_gene: .; len: 14; v_gene: TRBV4-2; abundance: few; CDR3nt: TGTGCCAGCAGCCTGATTGCAGGGCAATACGAGCAGTACTTC; CDR3aa: CASSLIAGQYEQYF
j_gene: TRBJ2-5; d_gene: .; len: 13; v_gene: TRBV11-2; abundance: .; CDR3nt: TGTGCCAGCAGCTTAGGGGGTAGGGAGACCCAGTACTTC; CDR3aa: CASSLGGRETQYF
j_gene: TRBJ2-7; d_gene: .; len: 14; v_gene: TRBV11-2; abundance: .; CDR3nt: TGTGCCAGCAGCTTAAACCCTAACCCCTACGAGCAGTACTTC; CDR3aa: CASSLNPNPYEQYF
j_gene: TRBJ1-6; d_gene: .; len: 14; v_gene: TRBV10-3; abundance: .; CDR3nt: TGTGCCATCAACGCCGGGGCCTATAATTCACCCCTCCACTTT; CDR3aa: CAINAGAYNSPLHF